The source of this T cell receptor beta chain is a study of blood T cell repertoires in COVID-19 (dated by TCRdb to the early 2020s). Study-wide context: The collaborator samples originated in the United States, Italy and Spain and spanned the acute and convalescent phases of COVID-19. The prospective study material was composed of cDNA or gDNA derived from T cells, B-cell-depleted T cells, or PBMCs. The dataset comprised deeply sampled blood TCRbeta repertoires from subjects exposed to, actively infected with, or recovered from COVID-19. A freely available public database, intended as a resource for researchers studying the immune response to SARS-CoV-2, is where the repertoires were released. Samples came from the ongoing ImmuneRACE study (first 160 participants) plus 1,254 subjects from 6 global collaborators. The sample metadata nearly always contained a de-identified subject ID, COVID-19 status, age in years and sex. Where available, HLA class I and class II types were taken from metadata supplied by the sample provider and were not determined by assay-based typing. Findings and caveats that apply to the study as a whole: The amount of clinical and demographic metadata varied by source and participant and was provided uncurated.

In Seattle, one collaborating source enrolled patients while the infection was active and tracked those patients longitudinally over the course of disease. The collaborating institutions used their own protocols to collect whole blood in K2EDTA tubes. For TCRbeta analysis, collaborators shipped samples as frozen whole blood, isolated PBMCs, or DNA extracted from either of those sample types. Sequences MGHRA (CDR1) and YSYEKL (CDR2) are obtained from the germline V gene. The CDR3 runs 13 residues from the cysteine to the phenylalanine. Solely the CDR3 DNA is kept, with 39 bases framed from the first base. V is cut by 1 base and J by 2 bases, and the space between the germline ends is 6 bases. The immunoSEQ Assay, a bias-controlled multiplex PCR, was used to amplify TCRbeta CDR3 regions from genomic DNA. Concerning the study's data processing: Nucleated cell counts per sample were estimated from amplification of reference gene primers within the assay. To quantify the absolute abundance of each unique TCRbeta CDR3 rearrangement, sequence reads were collapsed and filtered. For each sample, productive Simpson clonality was calculated by taking the square root of Simpson's diversity index across productive rearrangements. The clones in this table, taken by TCRdb from immuneACCESS, are in-frame only. Not every clone is retained; where verified, under half of the shortfall comes from an unresolved V gene, and the cause of the rest is unknown. For V, J and clone size, that table is used; D and trimming come from the DNA. Within this sample are some 69,000 clones, with about 90% of them counted one time only. Less than 0.6% of the sample comes from the top ten.

In the case of this clone: The antigen it recognizes is unknown. There are no base qualities to consult, and no much larger clone falls within one base.

The chain joins TRBV4-1 to TRBJ2-7; a tentative D call is TRBD1 (5 bases match). Sequenced input: peripheral blood. The clonotype was recovered from a man aged 50 or older with COVID-19, enrolled during active disease. The bases read TGCGCCAGCAGCCAAGGACAGACCTACGAGCAGTACTTC. Its translation reads: CASSQGQTYEQYF.